This T cell receptor (beta chain) was sequenced for a study of identifying expanded T cells in peripheral blood. CDR1 and CDR2 from the germline V gene are MNHEY and SVGAGI. The CDR3 totals 15 residues. The junction had 11 bases not matched to a gene; V was cut back by 5 bases and J by 6 bases. Produced via immunoSEQ multiplex PCR; TCRdb's table is partial and in-frame only. The sample shows about 86,000 clones, around 83% of them seen only once. Sequencing was done on a sample of blood. This clonotype originated in a person aged 18 to 70 in good health. The chain employs TRBV6-5 and TRBJ2-3; the match to TRBD1 covers 7 bases. The CDR3 DNA is TGTGCCAGCAGTGGATTGGGGACAGCTAGGGATACGCAGTATTTT. It specifies CASSGLGTARDTQYF.